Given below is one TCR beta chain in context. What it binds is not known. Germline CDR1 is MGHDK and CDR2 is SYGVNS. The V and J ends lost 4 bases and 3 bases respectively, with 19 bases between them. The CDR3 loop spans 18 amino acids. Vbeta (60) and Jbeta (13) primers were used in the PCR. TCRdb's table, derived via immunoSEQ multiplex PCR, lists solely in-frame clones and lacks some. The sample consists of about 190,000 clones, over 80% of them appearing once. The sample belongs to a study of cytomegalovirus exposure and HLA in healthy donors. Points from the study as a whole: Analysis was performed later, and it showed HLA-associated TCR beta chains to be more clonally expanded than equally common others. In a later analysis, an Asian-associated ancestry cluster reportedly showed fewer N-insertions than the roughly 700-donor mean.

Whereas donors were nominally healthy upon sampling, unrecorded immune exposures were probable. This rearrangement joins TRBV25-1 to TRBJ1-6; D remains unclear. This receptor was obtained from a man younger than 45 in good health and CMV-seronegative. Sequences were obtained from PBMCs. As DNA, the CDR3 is TGTGCCAGCAGTGTAAGTTTTTTGGGCAGGATCTATAATTCACCCCTCCACTTT. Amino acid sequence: CASSVSFLGRIYNSPLHF. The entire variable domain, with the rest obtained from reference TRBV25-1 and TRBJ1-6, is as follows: EADIYQTPRYLVIGTGKKITLECSQTMGHDKMYWYQQDPGMELHLIHYSYGVNSTEKGDLSSESTVSRIRTEHFPLTLESARPSHTSQYLCASSVSFLGRIYNSPLHFGNGTRLTVT.